The 29 T cell receptor beta chains below were found in one sample sequenced in a study of T cell responses to AZD1222 COVID-19 vaccine. TCRdb keeps only in-frame clones here, not all; method: immunoSEQ multiplex PCR. This table holds tens of thousands of clones, about nine tenths found once. This specimen was peripheral blood, taken 28 days after the second dose of the MenACWY control vaccine. These receptors all come from an adult who received the MenACWY meningococcal vaccine as a control.

The V and J genes are TRBV7-9 and TRBJ1-5; D not certain. The germline V gene encodes CDR1 SEHNR and CDR2 FQNEAQ (reference sequence). This CDR3 spans 13 amino acids. The DNA for the CDR3 is TGTGCGACCTCACCCTATAGCAATCAGCCCCAGCATTTT. Amino acid sequence: CATSPYSNQPQHF. The variable domain in full, with the rest retrieved from reference TRBV7-9 and TRBJ1-5, is DTGVSQNPRHKITKRGQNVTFRCDPISEHNRLYWYRQTLGQGPEFLTYFQNEAQLEKSRLLSDRFSAERPKGSFSTLEIQRTEQGDSAMYLCATSPYSNQPQHFGDGTRLSIL.

The genes are TRBV25-1 and TRBJ1-3; no clear D. The V gene's germline CDR1 is MGHDK and CDR2 SYGVNS. This CDR3 has 15 amino acids. The V and J ends lost 2 bases and 0 bases respectively, with 8 bases between them. CDR3 protein: CASSEGKSSGNTIYF. For the CDR3, the DNA is TGTGCCAGCAGTGAAGGGAAGAGCTCTGGAAACACCATATATTTT.

This chain connects TRBV6-1 to TRBJ2-2; no firm D call. The CDR3 loop spans 13 amino acids. Germline CDR1 reads MNHNS; CDR2 reads SASEGT. The V and J ends lost 5 bases and 4 bases respectively, with 8 bases between them. CDR3 sequence: CASSSPSTGELFF. The CDR3, as DNA: TGTGCCAGCAGTTCGCCCAGCACCGGGGAGCTGTTTTTT.

The chain recombines TRBV14 with TRBJ1-4; D is ambiguous. This CDR3 is 13 amino acids long. The germline V gene has CDR1 SGHDN and CDR2 FVKESK. Trimming took off 1 base at V and 11 bases at J, with 11 bases between the two ends. The CDR3 loop is CASSQGPTRKLFF. In nucleotides, the CDR3 is TGTGCCAGCAGCCAAGGGCCCACTCGGAAACTGTTTTTT.

The chain uses TRBV6-4 and TRBJ2-1; D possibly uses TRBD1 or TRBD2 (6 bases each). The germline V and J ends were trimmed by 5 bases and 6 bases, with 11 bases remaining between them. Germline lookup yields CDR1 MRHNA and CDR2 SNTAGT. The CDR3 loop spans 13 amino acids. CDR3 residues: CASSTRGLNEQFF. DNA for the CDR3: TGTGCCAGCAGTACCCGGGGGCTCAATGAGCAGTTCTTC.

The J gene is TRBJ1-2, the V gene TRBV4-1, with 7 bases identical to TRBD1. Unmatched junction bases numbered 7, after V lost 0 bases and J lost 6 bases. This CDR3 is 15 amino acids long. Germline V CDR1 and CDR2: MGHRA, YSYEKL. The CDR3 reads CASSQEAGGVNGYTF. CDR3 sequence (DNA): TGCGCCAGCAGCCAAGAGGCAGGGGGAGTGAATGGCTACACCTTC.

The chain combines TRBV7-9 with TRBJ1-1, with TRBD1 as a possible D gene (5 bases). V dropped 3 bases and J dropped 4 bases, with 12 bases sitting between them. This CDR3 contains 14 residues. CDR1 and CDR2 (germline): SEHNR, FQNEAQ (reference sequence). The CDR3 reads CASSFSGASTEAFF. The DNA for the CDR3 is TGTGCCAGCAGCTTCTCCGGGGCCAGCACTGAAGCTTTCTTT. Using reference TRBV7-9 and TRBJ1-1 for the parts outside the CDR3, the full variable domain is DTGVSQNPRHKITKRGQNVTFRCDPISEHNRLYWYRQTLGQGPEFLTYFQNEAQLEKSRLLSDRFSAERPKGSFSTLEIQRTEQGDSAMYLCASSFSGASTEAFFGQGTRLTVV.

The J gene is TRBJ1-5, the V gene TRBV15; D is perhaps TRBD1 (5 bases). Looked up from germline, CDR1 is LNHNV and CDR2 is YYDKDF (reference sequence). CDR3 size: 15 residues. V shed 8 bases and J shed 1 base, with 15 bases lying between them. The CDR3 nucleotides are TGTGCCACCTCGGCGGGGGGGGTGAGCAATCAGCCCCAGCATTTT. Translated, it gives CATSAGGVSNQPQHF. The full variable domain, with the rest looked up from reference TRBV15 and TRBJ1-5, is DAMVIQNPRYQVTQFGKPVTLSCSQTLNHNVMYWYQQKSSQAPKLLFHYYDKDFNNEADTPDNFQSRRPNTSFCFLDIRSPGLGDTAMYLCATSAGGVSNQPQHFGDGTRLSIL.

This chain connects TRBV6-2 or TRBV6-3 to TRBJ1-1, with D possibly TRBD1 on 5 matching bases. Trimming left V 6 bases short and J 2 bases short, with 19 bases between. The germline V gene encodes CDR1 MNHEY and CDR2 SVGEGT. The CDR3 spans 16 residues. DNA of the CDR3: TGTGCCAGCAGCCCACCGTCAGGGAGAGGCAACACTGAAGCTTTCTTT. The encoded protein is CASSPPSGRGNTEAFF.

As DNA, the CDR3 is TGTGCCAGCAGCTTGCAACAGGGCACCGGGGAGCTGTTTTTT. This encodes CASSLQQGTGELFF. The V gene is TRBV5-4, the J gene TRBJ2-2; D might be TRBD1 (6 bases). V shed 1 base and J shed 4 bases, with 8 bases lying between them. CDR3 length: 14 residues. Germline values: CDR1 SGHNT, CDR2 YYREEE (reference sequence).

The V gene is TRBV18, the J gene TRBJ2-3; D may be TRBD2 (7 bases). Looked up from germline, CDR1 is KGHSH and CDR2 is LQKENI. The V gene lost 3 bases and the J gene lost 3 bases, with 13 bases spanning the gap. This CDR3 is 15 amino acids long. The CDR3 loop reads CASSPSRGGTDTQYF. The CDR3 DNA reads as TGTGCCAGCTCACCTTCAAGGGGGGGGACAGATACGCAGTATTTT.

The chain employs TRBV28 and TRBJ1-6; 10 nucleotides align to TRBD1. Germline CDR1 is MDHEN and CDR2 is SYDVKM. J was trimmed by 10 bases and V by 6 bases; bases with no gene match: 9. The CDR3 is made up of 15 amino acids. CDR3 sequence: CASRETGGAGSPLHF. As DNA, the CDR3 is TGTGCCAGCAGAGAGACAGGGGGCGCAGGATCACCCCTCCACTTT.

The chain is built from TRBV28 and TRBJ1-1; D not resolved. Trimming cost V 2 bases and J 6 bases, with 7 bases left between them. Germline CDR1 and CDR2: MDHEN and SYDVKM. This CDR3 spans 12 amino acids. CDR3 in amino acids: CASSLSRAEAFF. The CDR3 nucleotides are TGTGCCAGCAGTTTAAGCAGAGCTGAAGCTTTCTTT.

V usage is TRBV6-1 and J usage is TRBJ1-1, with TRBD1 matching 7 bases. With V trimmed by 0 bases and J by 4 bases, 2 bases remained unmatched. Germline V lookup: CDR1 MNHNS, CDR2 SASEGT. The length of the CDR3 is 14 residues. DNA of the CDR3: TGTGCCAGCAGTGAAGCGCCAGGGGGCACTGAAGCTTTCTTT. It translates to CASSEAPGGTEAFF.

The rearrangement uses TRBV24-1 and TRBJ2-7, with TRBD1 as a possible D gene (5 bases). The CDR3 consists of 13 residues. Trimming stripped 5 bases from V and 3 bases from J, with 10 bases between. Germline V CDR1 and CDR2: KGHDR, SFDVKD. The DNA of the CDR3 is TGTGCCACCAGTGGGCGACAGAACTACGAGCAGTACTTC. It translates to CATSGRQNYEQYF.

DNA of the CDR3: TGTGCCAGCAGCCGGGACAGGGGCGGGTTGGAGACCCAGTACTTC. The encoded protein is CASSRDRGGLETQYF. This chain connects TRBV7-3 to TRBJ2-5, with 10 bases that match TRBD1. V was pared by 5 bases and J by 5 bases, with 8 bases of the junction left unmatched. CDR3 size: 15 residues. The germline gives CDR1 SGHTA, CDR2 FQGTGA.

The rearrangement joins TRBV3-1 (or the pseudogene TRBV3-2) to TRBJ2-3; D tentatively fits TRBD1 or TRBD2 (5 bases each). Trimming took off 0 bases at V and 7 bases at J, with 14 bases between the two ends. CDR1 is LGHDT, CDR2 YNNKEL, per germline (reference sequence). The CDR3 covers 15 residues. In nucleotides, the CDR3 is TGTGCCAGCAGCCAAGATTGGGGCCGGGAAAATACGCAGTATTTT. This sequence encodes CASSQDWGRENTQYF.

The CDR3 region is CATSRGAQQSNEKLFF. The DNA for the CDR3 is TGTGCCACCAGCAGAGGGGCTCAACAGTCGAACGAAAAACTGTTTTTT. The chain links TRBV15 to TRBJ1-4; D is ambiguous. In germline, CDR1 is LNHNV, CDR2 YYDKDF (reference sequence). The CDR3 has 16 amino acids. Deletions cut 1 base from V and 8 bases from J, with 17 bases between.

For this clone: The sample has other DNA sequences that encode this CDR3 too. V is TRBV3-1 (or the pseudogene TRBV3-2) and J is TRBJ2-7; D ambiguous. The CDR3 is made up of 12 amino acids. Trimming took off 3 bases at V and 1 base at J, with 4 bases between the two ends. Germline-derived CDR1 and CDR2 are LGHDT and YNNKEL (reference sequence). The CDR3 loop reads CASSQASYEQYF. The DNA for the CDR3 is TGTGCCAGCAGCCAGGCGTCCTACGAGCAGTACTTC.

CDR3 DNA sequence: TGTGCCAGCAGTTACCGCGGACAGACCTCACCCCTCCACTTT. Translated: CASSYRGQTSPLHF. This chain links TRBV6-5 with TRBJ1-6; D possibly corresponds to TRBD1 (6 bases). V shed 2 bases and J shed 10 bases, with 12 bases lying between them. The CDR3 has 14 residues. Looked up from germline, CDR1 is MNHEY and CDR2 is SVGAGI.

This clone was observed a handful of times. The rearrangement joins TRBV7-9 to TRBJ2-3; 13 bases map to TRBD2. The V segment lost 5 bases and the J segment 6 bases; nucleotides outside the gene matches: 5. The V gene's germline CDR1 is SEHNR and CDR2 FQNEAQ (reference sequence). The CDR3 runs 15 residues. The CDR3 loop is CASSRTSGGSDTQYF. The CDR3 coding sequence is TGTGCCAGCAGCCGGACTAGCGGGGGCTCGGATACGCAGTATTTT.

The V and J genes are TRBV3-1 (or the pseudogene TRBV3-2) and TRBJ2-2; D unclear. CDR3 length: 15 amino acids. Germline lookup yields CDR1 LGHDT and CDR2 YNNKEL (reference sequence). The V and J ends lost 11 bases and 3 bases respectively, with 19 bases between them. The CDR3 protein is CAVRTSAIDTGELFF. CDR3 nucleotides: TGTGCCGTCCGTACGTCAGCTATAGACACCGGGGAGCTGTTTTTT.

This chain connects TRBV18 to TRBJ2-2; D unresolved. Germline assignment: CDR1 KGHSH and CDR2 LQKENI. There are 14 residues in the CDR3. The V and J ends lost 0 bases and 3 bases respectively, with 5 bases between them. CDR3 sequence reads: CASSPPLDTGELFF. As DNA, the CDR3 is TGTGCCAGCTCACCACCGTTGGACACCGGGGAGCTGTTTTTT.

The V call is TRBV27, the J call TRBJ1-5; 8 positions agree with TRBD1. The CDR3 contains 16 residues. The germline V gene encodes CDR1 MNHEY and CDR2 SMNVEV (reference sequence). After removal of 7 bases from V and 6 bases from J, the junction contained 14 bases not matched to a gene. CDR3 sequence (DNA): TGTGCCAGCATCACTGTAGGACAGGGCCTTTTTCAGCCCCAGCATTTT. The encoded protein is CASITVGQGLFQPQHF.

The J gene is TRBJ1-2, the V gene TRBV7-2, with D possibly being TRBD1 (5 bases). In germline, CDR1 is SGHTA, CDR2 FQGNSA. V gave up 5 bases and J gave up 4 bases, with 14 bases separating them. There are 14 residues in the CDR3. This CDR3 is CASSPRDGTYGYTF. The CDR3 region has the DNA TGTGCCAGCAGCCCCCGGGACGGAACCTATGGCTACACCTTC.

The V call is TRBV7-6, the J call TRBJ1-1, with a possible D match to TRBD1 (5 bases). V lost 6 bases to trimming and J lost 0 bases, with 11 bases between them. CDR1 SGHVS and CDR2 FNYEAQ come from the germline V gene. CDR3 length: 14 amino acids. In DNA form, the CDR3 reads TGTGCCAGCAGTACTCGGGGGATGAACACTGAAGCTTTCTTT. Amino acids: CASSTRGMNTEAFF.

This clone has just a few counts. V and J are TRBV11-3 and TRBJ2-1; 10 bases match TRBD2. The CDR3 runs 15 residues. J lost 2 bases, V lost 3 bases, and 1 base had no gene match. Germline values: CDR1 SGHNT, CDR2 YENEEA. CDR3 sequence (DNA): TGTGCCAGCAGCTTGGGGACTAGCGCCTACAATGAGCAGTTCTTC. Protein product: CASSLGTSAYNEQFF. The full variable domain, completed using reference TRBV11-3 and TRBJ2-1, is EAGVVQSPRYKIIEKKQPVAFWCNPISGHNTLYWYLQNLGQGPELLIRYENEEAVDDSQLPKDRFSAERLKGVDSTLKIQPAELGDSAVYLCASSLGTSAYNEQFFGPGTRLTVL.

The rearrangement joins TRBV7-9 to TRBJ2-7, with D unresolved. V dropped 1 base and J dropped 6 bases, with 7 bases sitting between them. Germline V gives CDR1 SEHNR, CDR2 FQNEAQ (reference sequence). This CDR3 contains 12 residues. DNA for the CDR3: TGTGCCAGCAGCTTAGTTGGGGTCGAGCAGTACTTC. The encoded protein is CASSLVGVEQYF. Full variable domain (missing parts from reference TRBV7-9 and TRBJ2-7): DTGVSQNPRHKITKRGQNVTFRCDPISEHNRLYWYRQTLGQGPEFLTYFQNEAQLEKSRLLSDRFSAERPKGSFSTLEIQRTEQGDSAMYLCASSLVGVEQYFGPGTRLTVT.

The rearrangement uses TRBV6-6 and TRBJ1-5, with 8 bases aligning to TRBD1. The trim removed 6 bases at V and 4 bases at J, leaving 11 bases unmatched. The CDR3 runs to 16 residues. Germline V CDR1 and CDR2: MNHNY, SVGAGI (reference sequence). The CDR3 region is CASSLRGQGENQPQHF. The CDR3, as DNA: TGTGCCAGCAGCCTCCGAGGACAGGGAGAAAATCAGCCCCAGCATTTT.